One and the same sample provided the 9 T cell receptor beta chains below, sequenced in a study of radiotherapy plus CTLA-4 blockade in lung cancer. Clones were sequenced by immunoSEQ multiplex PCR, and TCRdb holds only the in-frame ones, with some missing. The sample holds roughly 44,000 clones, roughly 90% seen once. The specimen comprised peripheral blood, sampled from a patient treated with radiotherapy plus ipilimumab. The source of these receptors is a human donor with non-small cell lung cancer whose response to radiotherapy plus ipilimumab could not be evaluated.

The chain links TRBV27 to TRBJ2-6, with 9 bases fitting TRBD1. Trimming took 4 bases from V and 2 from J; bases not matched to a gene: 6. The CDR3 has 17 residues. Germline values: CDR1 MNHEY, CDR2 SMNVEV (reference sequence). For the CDR3, the DNA is TGTGCCAGCAGTTCCCCGGACAGGGGAACTGGGGCCAACGTCCTGACTTTC. Translation gives CASSSPDRGTGANVLTF.

In DNA form, the CDR3 reads TGTGCCAGCAGCTTAGTCGGCAGGCAAGAGACCCAGTACTTC. As protein: CASSLVGRQETQYF. This rearrangement joins TRBV7-2 to TRBJ2-5, with D uncertain. Germline lookup yields CDR1 SGHTA and CDR2 FQGNSA. The V end lost 1 base, the J end lost 2 bases, and 8 bases lay between the germline ends. This CDR3 region has 14 residues.

In its sample, this clone was seen once. The rearrangement uses TRBV5-5 and TRBJ1-1; D gene uncertain. The CDR3 runs 15 residues. Germline values: CDR1 SGHKS, CDR2 YYEKEE (reference sequence). The V end lost 2 bases, the J end lost 2 bases, and 13 bases lay between the germline ends. CDR3 region: CASSFAPHANTEAFF. The DNA for the CDR3 is TGTGCCAGCAGCTTTGCGCCTCACGCAAACACTGAAGCTTTCTTT.

The DNA of the CDR3 is TGTGCCAGTGCGACAGGGAAGAATTCACCCCTCCACTTT. As protein: CASATGKNSPLHF. J is TRBJ1-6 and V is TRBV19; 7 bases are a match to TRBD1. V lost 8 bases, J lost 7 bases, and 5 bases stayed unmatched. Germline values: CDR1 LNHDA, CDR2 SQIVND (reference sequence). CDR3 size: 13 residues.

This clone was counted only a few times. The chain has TRBV19 and TRBJ1-2, with D tentatively TRBD1 (5 bases). Germline V lookup: CDR1 LNHDA, CDR2 SQIVND (reference sequence). Between the trimmed V and J ends, which lost 1 base and 0 bases, there was a span of 6 bases. The CDR3 sequence is 14 residues long. The CDR3 sequence is CASSIGQPNYGYTF. In nucleotides, the CDR3 is TGTGCCAGTAGTATAGGACAGCCTAACTATGGCTACACCTTC.

The rearrangement joins TRBV6-5 to TRBJ2-3, with D maybe TRBD1 (6 bases). The CDR3 extends over 15 amino acids. CDR1 and CDR2 (germline): MNHEY, SVGAGI. The V end lost 4 bases, the J end lost 4 bases, and 15 bases lay between the germline ends. The CDR3 protein is CASSSRNRAPDTQYF. CDR3 coding DNA: TGTGCCAGCAGTTCGCGAAACAGGGCTCCAGATACGCAGTATTTT.

The chain has TRBV27 and TRBJ1-1; 7 bases align to TRBD1. The germline CDR1 and CDR2 sequences are MNHEY and SMNVEV (reference sequence). The CDR3 contains 13 residues. V gave up 3 bases and J gave up 5 bases; unmatched junction bases: 3. The CDR3 here is CASSLYRGTEAFF. The CDR3 DNA follows: TGTGCCAGCAGTTTGTACAGGGGAACTGAAGCTTTCTTT.

The count of this clone is one. The V gene is TRBV30, the J gene TRBJ1-4, with D possibly being TRBD1 (6 bases). The V and J ends lost 5 bases and 7 bases respectively, with 20 bases between them. This CDR3 contains 15 residues. Looked up from germline, CDR1 is GTSNPN and CDR2 is SVGIG (reference sequence). Here the CDR3 reads CAWSEPGGRGEKLFF. DNA of the CDR3: TGTGCCTGGTCGGAGCCGGGGGGCCGGGGTGAAAAACTGTTTTTT.

This rearrangement joins TRBV18 to TRBJ2-7, with a tentative D call TRBD1 (5 bases). CDR3 length: 14 amino acids. Between the trimmed V and J ends, which lost 0 bases and 4 bases, there was a span of 10 bases. Germline CDR1 and CDR2: KGHSH and LQKENI. CDR3 sequence reads: CASSPPARVYEQYF. CDR3 bases: TGTGCCAGCTCACCACCGGCCAGGGTTTACGAGCAGTACTTC.